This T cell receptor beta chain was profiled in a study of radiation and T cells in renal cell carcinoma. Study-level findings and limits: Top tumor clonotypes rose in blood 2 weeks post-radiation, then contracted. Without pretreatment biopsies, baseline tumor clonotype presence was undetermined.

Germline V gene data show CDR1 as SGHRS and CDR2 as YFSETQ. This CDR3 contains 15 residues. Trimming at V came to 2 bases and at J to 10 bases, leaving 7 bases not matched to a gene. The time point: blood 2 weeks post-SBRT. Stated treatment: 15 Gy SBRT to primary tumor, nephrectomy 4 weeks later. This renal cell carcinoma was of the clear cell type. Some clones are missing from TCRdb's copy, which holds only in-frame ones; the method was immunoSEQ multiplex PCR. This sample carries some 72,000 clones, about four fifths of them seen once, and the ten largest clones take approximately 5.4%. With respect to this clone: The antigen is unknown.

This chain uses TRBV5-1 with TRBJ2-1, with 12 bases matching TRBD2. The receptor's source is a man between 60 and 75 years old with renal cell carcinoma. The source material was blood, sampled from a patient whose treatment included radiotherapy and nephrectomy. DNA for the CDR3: TGCGCCAGCAGCTTAGAACTAGCGGGAGGTCGGGAGCAGTTCTTC. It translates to CASSLELAGGREQFF.